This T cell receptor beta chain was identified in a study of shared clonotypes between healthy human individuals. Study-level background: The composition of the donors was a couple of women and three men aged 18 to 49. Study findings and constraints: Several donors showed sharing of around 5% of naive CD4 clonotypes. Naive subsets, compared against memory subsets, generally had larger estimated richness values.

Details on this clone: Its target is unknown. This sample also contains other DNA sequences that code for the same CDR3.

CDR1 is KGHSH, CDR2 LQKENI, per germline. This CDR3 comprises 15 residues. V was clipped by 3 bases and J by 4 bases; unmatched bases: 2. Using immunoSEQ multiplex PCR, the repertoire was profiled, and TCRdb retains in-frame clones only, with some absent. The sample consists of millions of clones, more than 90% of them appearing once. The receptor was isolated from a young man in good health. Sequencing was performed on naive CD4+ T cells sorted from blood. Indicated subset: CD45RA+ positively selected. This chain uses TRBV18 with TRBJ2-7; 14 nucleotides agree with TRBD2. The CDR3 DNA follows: TGTGCCAGCTCACCCGGACTAGCGGGAGGTTACGAGCAGTACTTC. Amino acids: CASSPGLAGGYEQYF.